These 3 T cell receptor beta chains came from one sample sequenced in a study of Ad26.COV2.S vaccination and SARS-CoV-2 variants. The assay was immunoSEQ multiplex PCR, and TCRdb's table has in-frame clones only and misses some. The sample carries a few hundred thousand clones, 80% to 90% recorded once. Treatment meaning: 19 received Ad26.COV2.S at low or high dose, single or two shots; roughly 5 received placebo; per-sample allocation not given. All samples were drawn on day 63, counting from the first vaccine or placebo injection. Sequencing was performed on peripheral blood, taken in a trial of Ad26.COV2.S vaccine versus placebo. These receptors all stem from a person between 18 and 65 years old who received the Ad26.COV2.S COVID-19 vaccine or a placebo.

This sequence joins TRBV4-1 and TRBJ1-2; TRBD1 matches 9 bases. CDR1 and CDR2 (germline): MGHRA, YSYEKL. The trim removed 4 bases at V and 6 bases at J, leaving 6 bases unmatched. The CDR3 extends over 14 amino acids. CDR3 DNA: TGCGCCAGCAGCCCGGACAGGGGTCGAAATGGCTACACCTTC. Residues: CASSPDRGRNGYTF.

This clone was seen only once. Other DNA sequences in this specimen translate into the identical CDR3. The chain is built from TRBV5-1 and TRBJ2-2, with 8 nucleotides matching TRBD1. CDR1 is SGHRS, CDR2 YFSETQ, per germline. V dropped 2 bases and J dropped 2; count of bases not matched to a gene: 2. The CDR3 has 15 residues. The CDR3 reads CASSLGQGNTGELFF. In DNA form, the CDR3 reads TGCGCCAGCAGCTTAGGACAGGGTAACACCGGGGAGCTGTTTTTT.

The rearrangement links TRBV15 to TRBJ1-4, with D unresolved. With 4 bases removed from V and 3 bases from J, the gap between germline ends came to 9 bases. Germline CDR1 and CDR2: LNHNV and YYDKDF (reference sequence). The CDR3 runs 14 residues. The DNA for the CDR3 is TGTGCCACCAGCACGATTACGGCTAATGAAAAACTGTTTTTT. Translating it yields CATSTITANEKLFF.